This entry lists 21 T cell receptor beta chains sequenced from one sample in a study of blood T cell repertoires in COVID-19. The data were produced by immunoSEQ multiplex PCR, yet TCRdb's version contains in-frame clones alone and is incomplete. The sample lists about 480,000 clones; roughly 88% were seen once. The sample comprised peripheral blood. Source of these receptors: a woman between 45 and 65 years old with COVID-19, enrolled during active disease.

This clone was observed a handful of times. The chain links TRBV6-1 to TRBJ1-5; TRBD1 matches 7 bases. The CDR3 is 14 residues long. Germline lookup yields CDR1 MNHNS and CDR2 SASEGT. The J segment lost 5 bases and the V segment lost 3 bases, leaving 4 bases of the junction unmatched. The CDR3 is CASSDRDSYQPQHF. The CDR3 DNA reads as TGTGCCAGCAGTGACCGGGACAGTTATCAGCCCCAGCATTTT.

The chain carries TRBV5-1 and TRBJ2-7; D gene uncertain. V was clipped by 0 bases and J by 0 bases, with 7 bases between them. Looked up from germline, CDR1 is SGHRS and CDR2 is YFSETQ. This CDR3 contains 14 residues. The chain's CDR3 is CASSLGAVSYEQYF. In DNA, the CDR3 is TGCGCCAGCAGCTTGGGGGCCGTCTCCTACGAGCAGTACTTC. Based on the CDR3 plus reference TRBV5-1 and TRBJ2-7, the full variable domain is KAGVTQTPRYLIKTRGQQVTLSCSPISGHRSVSWYQQTPGQGLQFLFEYFSETQRNKGNFPGRFSGRQFSNSRSEMNVSTLELGDSALYLCASSLGAVSYEQYFGPGTRLTVT.

This clone was observed a single time. The chain couples TRBV11-2 to TRBJ2-3; 14 nucleotides align to TRBD2. J lost 3 bases, V lost 5 bases, and 10 bases had no gene match. Germline V gives CDR1 SGHAT, CDR2 FQNNGV. The CDR3 extends over 18 amino acids. Here the CDR3 reads CASSRATSGGAATDTQYF. As DNA, the CDR3 is TGTGCCAGCAGCCGAGCGACTAGCGGGGGGGCAGCGACAGATACGCAGTATTTT.

This clone appeared once. As DNA, the CDR3 is TGTGCCAGCAGCCAAGATACAGCGGGACAGCCCCAGCATTTT. Translating gives CASSQDTAGQPQHF. The J gene is TRBJ1-5, the V gene TRBV4-2; D call uncertain. Germline values: CDR1 LGHNA, CDR2 YNFKEQ. Trimming took 0 bases from V and 7 from J, leaving 10 bases between them. This CDR3 spans 14 amino acids.

V gene TRBV11-2 combines with J gene TRBJ1-4, with D uncertain. The CDR3 is 14 amino acids. CDR1 and CDR2 (germline): SGHAT, FQNNGV. Trimming cost V 4 bases and J 4 bases, with 10 bases left between them. The chain's CDR3 is CASSYTRGNEKLFF. The CDR3 DNA follows: TGTGCCAGCAGCTACACCCGGGGTAATGAAAAACTGTTTTTT.

The chain is built from TRBV12-2 and TRBJ1-4; the table names TRBD1, a call not compared with the DNA. TRBV12-2 is a known pseudogene. This CDR3 comprises 15 residues. In DNA form, the CDR3 reads TGTGCAAGTCGCAACACAGGGAACGGTAATGAAAAACTGTTTTTT. It yields the protein CASRNTGNGNEKLFF.

The genes are TRBV19 and TRBJ2-5; D gene ambiguous. With 3 bases removed from V and 2 bases from J, the gap between germline ends came to 10 bases. This CDR3 has 14 amino acids. Germline V gene data show CDR1 as LNHDA and CDR2 as SQIVND (reference sequence). The DNA for the CDR3 is TGTGCCAGTAGTATGGCCCCAGAACAAGAGACCCAGTACTTC. This translates into CASSMAPEQETQYF. Full variable domain (remainder filled in from reference TRBV19 and TRBJ2-5): DGGITQSPKYLFRKEGQNVTLSCEQNLNHDAMYWYRQDPGQGLRLIYYSQIVNDFQKGDIAEGYSVSREKKESFPLTVTSAQKNPTAFYLCASSMAPEQETQYFGPGTRLLVL.

The rearrangement joins TRBV6-2 or TRBV6-3 to TRBJ2-7, with 9 nucleotides matching TRBD1. Per the germline V gene, CDR1 is MNHEY and CDR2 is SVGEGT. J was trimmed by 7 bases and V by 5 bases; bases with no gene match: 6. CDR3 length: 13 residues. This chain's CDR3 is CASSPGQGEEQYF. The CDR3 DNA reads TGTGCCAGCAGTCCGGGACAGGGTGAAGAGCAGTACTTC.

The chain combines TRBV5-4 with TRBJ2-7; TRBD2 matches at 8 bases. Germline CDR1 is SGHNT and CDR2 is YYREEE (reference sequence). This CDR3 has 15 residues. Trimming removed 0 bases from V and 7 bases from J; junction bases left unmatched: 9. In DNA, the CDR3 is TGTGCCAGCAGCTTGGATATAGGTAGCGGGGCTGAGCAGTACTTC. It specifies CASSLDIGSGAEQYF.

V gene TRBV6-2 or TRBV6-3 combines with J gene TRBJ2-2; the D gene is possibly TRBD2 (6 bases). V dropped 5 bases and J dropped 13 bases, with 14 bases sitting between them. This CDR3 region has 12 residues. The germline CDR1 and CDR2 sequences are MNHEY and SVGEGT. Here the CDR3 reads CASSSIRGGLFF. In nucleotides, the CDR3 is TGTGCCAGCAGTAGTATACGGGGAGGGCTGTTTTTT.

V usage is TRBV19 and J usage is TRBJ1-5; 7 nucleotides line up with TRBD1. V gave up 6 bases and J gave up 6 bases; unmatched junction bases: 5. Germline CDR1 LNHDA, CDR2 SQIVND (reference sequence). This CDR3 spans 13 amino acids. CDR3 DNA sequence: TGTGCCAGTAGATGGACAGGAGCTCAGCCCCAGCATTTT. Its protein product is CASRWTGAQPQHF.

CDR3 nucleotide sequence: TGTGCCAGCAGCTCCGTGGGGCTCTCTGGAAACACCATATATTTT. Amino acid sequence: CASSSVGLSGNTIYF. The V and J genes are TRBV5-6 and TRBJ1-3; D is perhaps TRBD1 (5 bases). Germline V gene data show CDR1 as SGHDT and CDR2 as YYEEEE. The CDR3 contains 15 residues. Trimming shortened V by 3 bases and J by 0 bases, and 10 bases separated the two germline ends.

The chain recombines TRBV14 with TRBJ1-3, with a tentative D call TRBD1 (6 bases). V was pared by 4 bases and J by 10 bases, with 8 bases between. The germline CDR1 and CDR2 sequences are SGHDN and FVKESK. This CDR3 is built from 11 residues. The CDR3 nucleotides read TGTGCCAGCAGCCCCGGGACAACCATATATTTT. It is translated as CASSPGTTIYF.

This chain connects TRBV6-5 to TRBJ2-1; D might be TRBD2 (6 bases). V was shortened by 5 bases and J by 8 bases, with 19 bases between the two germline ends. The germline CDR1 and CDR2 sequences are MNHEY and SVGAGI. CDR3 size: 15 residues. The CDR3 sequence: CASSPLNGGNDEQFF. CDR3 in DNA: TGTGCCAGCAGTCCGCTCAATGGGGGGAACGATGAGCAGTTCTTC.

This rearrangement joins TRBV28 to TRBJ2-7, with 8 nucleotides matching TRBD1. The length of the CDR3 is 14 residues. J was trimmed by 3 bases and V by 6 bases; bases with no gene match: 7. CDR1 is MDHEN and CDR2 is SYDVKM in the germline V gene. As DNA, the CDR3 is TGTGCCAGCAGGGAGACAGGGGAGGACTACGAGCAGTACTTC. The encoded protein is CASRETGEDYEQYF.

The chain combines TRBV6-5 with TRBJ1-1; D is ambiguous. From germline, CDR1 is MNHEY and CDR2 SVGAGI. The V end lost 6 bases, the J end lost 1 base, and 9 bases lay between the germline ends. This CDR3 spans 13 amino acids. The CDR3, as DNA: TGTGCCAGCAGGTACGCCGGGAACACTGAAGCTTTCTTT. This translates into CASRYAGNTEAFF.

This clone was detected once. The chain carries TRBV19 and TRBJ1-1, with a weak D call TRBD1 (5 bases). From germline, CDR1 is LNHDA and CDR2 SQIVND (reference sequence). V was cut by 3 bases and J by 3 bases, with 20 bases left in between. The CDR3 length is 17 residues. In DNA form, the CDR3 reads TGTGCCAGTAGTATCCCCTCGGCAGGGAGGGCCTACACTGAAGCTTTCTTT. Translated, it gives CASSIPSAGRAYTEAFF.

The V and J genes are TRBV11-3 and TRBJ1-6; D is unresolved. This CDR3 spans 13 amino acids. Per the germline V gene, CDR1 is SGHNT and CDR2 is YENEEA. The V end lost 1 base, the J end lost 6 bases, and 4 bases lay between the germline ends. CDR3 amino acids: CASSLGANSPLHF. As DNA, the CDR3 is TGTGCCAGCAGCTTAGGAGCTAATTCACCCCTCCACTTT.

The gene calls are TRBV2 and TRBJ2-1; TRBD2 aligns across 11 bases. Losses at the gene ends were 10 bases for V and 7 bases for J; bases not matched to a gene: 9. This CDR3 is built from 14 residues. The germline V gene has CDR1 SNHLY and CDR2 FYNNEI. The DNA for the CDR3 is TGTGCCACTAAAGCACTAGCGGGGGCAAATGAGCAGTTCTTC. Protein: CATKALAGANEQFF.

The V gene is TRBV11-1, the J gene TRBJ2-5; possible D gene TRBD2, 7 bases. This CDR3 spans 16 amino acids. Germline V gene data show CDR1 as SGHAT and CDR2 as FQDESV (reference sequence). V was trimmed by 3 bases and J by 2 bases, leaving 16 bases between them. The CDR3 spells CASSFLGGGPQETQYF. CDR3 nucleotides: TGTGCCAGCAGCTTCTTGGGCGGGGGCCCACAAGAGACCCAGTACTTC.

The chain links TRBV7-9 to TRBJ1-2, with 10 bases lining up with TRBD1. CDR1 SEHNR and CDR2 FQNEAQ come from the germline V gene (reference sequence). J gave up 4 bases and V 4 bases, and 9 bases lay outside the gene matches. The CDR3 spans 16 residues. For the CDR3, the DNA is TGTGCCAGCAGCTCCCCAACGGACAGGGGGATCTATGGCTACACCTTC. It specifies CASSSPTDRGIYGYTF. Supplemented by reference TRBV7-9 and TRBJ1-2, the full variable domain reads DTGVSQNPRHKITKRGQNVTFRCDPISEHNRLYWYRQTLGQGPEFLTYFQNEAQLEKSRLLSDRFSAERPKGSFSTLEIQRTEQGDSAMYLCASSSPTDRGIYGYTFGSGTRLTVV.